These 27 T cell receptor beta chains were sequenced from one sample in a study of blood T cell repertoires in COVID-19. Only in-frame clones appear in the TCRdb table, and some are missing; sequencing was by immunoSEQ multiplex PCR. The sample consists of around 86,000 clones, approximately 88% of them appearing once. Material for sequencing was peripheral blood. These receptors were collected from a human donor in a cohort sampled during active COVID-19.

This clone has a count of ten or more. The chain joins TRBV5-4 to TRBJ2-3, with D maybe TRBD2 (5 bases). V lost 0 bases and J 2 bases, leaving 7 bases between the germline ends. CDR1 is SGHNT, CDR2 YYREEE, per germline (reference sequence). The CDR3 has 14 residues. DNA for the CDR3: TGTGCCAGCAGCTTGGGGACTGCCACAGATACGCAGTATTTT. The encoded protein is CASSLGTATDTQYF. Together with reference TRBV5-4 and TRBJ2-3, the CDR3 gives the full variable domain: ETGVTQSPTHLIKTRGQQVTLRCSSQSGHNTVSWYQQALGQGPQFIFQYYREEENGRGNFPPRFSGLQFPNYSSELNVNALELDDSALYLCASSLGTATDTQYFGPGTRLTVL.

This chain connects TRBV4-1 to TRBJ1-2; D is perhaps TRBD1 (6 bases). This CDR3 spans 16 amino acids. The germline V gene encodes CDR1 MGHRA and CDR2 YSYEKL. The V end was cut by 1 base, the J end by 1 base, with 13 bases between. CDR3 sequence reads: CASSQVPGVVNYGYTF. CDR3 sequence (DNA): TGCGCCAGCAGCCAAGTGCCAGGGGTAGTTAACTATGGCTACACCTTC.

The CDR3 sequence is CASSQKDRGTYNEQFF. The CDR3, as DNA: TGTGCCAGCAGCCAAAAAGACAGGGGGACGTACAATGAGCAGTTCTTC. V usage is TRBV14 and J usage is TRBJ2-1; 9 bases line up with TRBD1. The CDR3 is made up of 16 amino acids. Trimming removed 2 bases from V and 4 bases from J; junction bases left unmatched: 6. Germline values: CDR1 SGHDN, CDR2 FVKESK.

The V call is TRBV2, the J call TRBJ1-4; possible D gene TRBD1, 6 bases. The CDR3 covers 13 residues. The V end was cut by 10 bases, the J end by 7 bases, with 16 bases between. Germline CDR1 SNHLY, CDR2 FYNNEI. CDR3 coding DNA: TGTGCCACGGAAACAGGGTACGGTGAAAAACTGTTTTTT. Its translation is CATETGYGEKLFF. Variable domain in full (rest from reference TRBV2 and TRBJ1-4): EPEVTQTPSHQVTQMGQEVILRCVPISNHLYFYWYRQILGQKVEFLVSFYNNEISEKSEIFDDQFSVERPDGSNFTLKIRSTKLEDSAMYFCATETGYGEKLFFGSGTQLSVL.

The CDR3 reads CASSITDRTEYEQYF. The CDR3 DNA reads TGTGCCAGCAGTATAACGGACAGAACAGAATACGAGCAGTACTTC. V is TRBV28 and J is TRBJ2-7, with a weak D call TRBD1 (6 bases). Germline V gene data show CDR1 as MDHEN and CDR2 as SYDVKM. V lost 5 bases and J lost 4, with 18 bases in between. This CDR3 region has 15 residues.

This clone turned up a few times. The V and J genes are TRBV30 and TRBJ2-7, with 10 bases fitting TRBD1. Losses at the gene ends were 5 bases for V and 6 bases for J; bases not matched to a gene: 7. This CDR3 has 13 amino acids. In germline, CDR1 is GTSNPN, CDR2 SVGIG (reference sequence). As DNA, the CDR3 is TGTGCCTGGGGCTGGGGACAGGGGCCCGAGCAGTACTTC. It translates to CAWGWGQGPEQYF.

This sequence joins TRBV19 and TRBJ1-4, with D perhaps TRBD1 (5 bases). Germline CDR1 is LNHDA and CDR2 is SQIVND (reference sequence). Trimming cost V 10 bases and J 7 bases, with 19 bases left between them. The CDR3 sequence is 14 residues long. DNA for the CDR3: TGTGCCACCCAAGGTGGGGGGATTGGTGAAAAACTGTTTTTT. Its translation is CATQGGGIGEKLFF.

CDR3 nucleotides: TGTGCCTGGAGTGTTGTTAGCCATGAGCAGTTCTTC. It translates to CAWSVVSHEQFF. This chain links TRBV30 with TRBJ2-1; D remains unclear. Between the trimmed V and J ends, which lost 0 bases and 8 bases, there was a span of 8 bases. In germline, CDR1 is GTSNPN, CDR2 SVGIG (reference sequence). The CDR3 has 12 amino acids.

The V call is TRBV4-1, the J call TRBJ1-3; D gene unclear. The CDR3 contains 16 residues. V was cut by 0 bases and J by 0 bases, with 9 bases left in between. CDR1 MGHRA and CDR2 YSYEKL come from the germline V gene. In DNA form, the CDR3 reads TGCGCCAGCAGCCAAGATCTGCGGAGCTCTGGAAACACCATATATTTT. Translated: CASSQDLRSSGNTIYF.

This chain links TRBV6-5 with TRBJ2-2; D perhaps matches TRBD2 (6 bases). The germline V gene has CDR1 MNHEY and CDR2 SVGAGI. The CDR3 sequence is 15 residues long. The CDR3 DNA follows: TGTGCTCTCCGACAAGCGGGCCTGAACACCGGGGAGCTGTTTTTT. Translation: CALRQAGLNTGELFF.

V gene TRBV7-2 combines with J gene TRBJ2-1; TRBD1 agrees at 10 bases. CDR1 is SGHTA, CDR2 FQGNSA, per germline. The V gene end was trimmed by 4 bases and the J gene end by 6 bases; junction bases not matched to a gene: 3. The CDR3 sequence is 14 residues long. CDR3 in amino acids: CASSYRTGGNEQFF. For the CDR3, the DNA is TGTGCCAGCAGCTACCGGACAGGGGGCAATGAGCAGTTCTTC.

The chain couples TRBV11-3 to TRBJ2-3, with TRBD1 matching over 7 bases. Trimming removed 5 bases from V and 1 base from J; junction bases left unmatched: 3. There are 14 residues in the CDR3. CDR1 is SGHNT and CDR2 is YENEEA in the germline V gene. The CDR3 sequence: CASSHGQGTDTQYF. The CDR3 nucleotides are TGTGCCAGCAGCCATGGACAGGGCACAGATACGCAGTATTTT.

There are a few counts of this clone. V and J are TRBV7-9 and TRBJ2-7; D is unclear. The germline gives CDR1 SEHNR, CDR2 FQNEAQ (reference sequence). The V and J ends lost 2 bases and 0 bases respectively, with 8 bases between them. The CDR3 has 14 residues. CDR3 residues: CASSLSPSSYEQYF. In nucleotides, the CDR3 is TGTGCCAGCAGCTTATCCCCGAGCTCCTACGAGCAGTACTTC.

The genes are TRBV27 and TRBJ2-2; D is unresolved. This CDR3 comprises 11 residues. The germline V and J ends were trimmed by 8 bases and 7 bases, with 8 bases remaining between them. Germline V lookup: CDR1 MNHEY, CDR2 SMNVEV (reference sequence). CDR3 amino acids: CASGLGGELFF. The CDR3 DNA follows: TGTGCCAGCGGCCTTGGCGGGGAGCTGTTTTTT.

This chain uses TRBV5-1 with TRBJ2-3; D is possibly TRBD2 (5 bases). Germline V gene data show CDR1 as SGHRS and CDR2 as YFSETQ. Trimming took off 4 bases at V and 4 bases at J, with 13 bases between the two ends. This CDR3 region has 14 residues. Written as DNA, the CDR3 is TGCGCCAGCAGCCACGGGGATGGGTCAGATACGCAGTATTTT. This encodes CASSHGDGSDTQYF.

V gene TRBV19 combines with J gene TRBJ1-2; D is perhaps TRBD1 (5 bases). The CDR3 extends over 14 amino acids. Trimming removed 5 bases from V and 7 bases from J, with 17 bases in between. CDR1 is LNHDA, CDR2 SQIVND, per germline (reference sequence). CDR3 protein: CASSARQSSVGYTF. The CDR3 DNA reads TGTGCCAGTAGTGCCCGACAGTCAAGCGTTGGCTACACCTTC. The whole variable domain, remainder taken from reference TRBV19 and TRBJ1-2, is DGGITQSPKYLFRKEGQNVTLSCEQNLNHDAMYWYRQDPGQGLRLIYYSQIVNDFQKGDIAEGYSVSREKKESFPLTVTSAQKNPTAFYLCASSARQSSVGYTFGSGTRLTVV.

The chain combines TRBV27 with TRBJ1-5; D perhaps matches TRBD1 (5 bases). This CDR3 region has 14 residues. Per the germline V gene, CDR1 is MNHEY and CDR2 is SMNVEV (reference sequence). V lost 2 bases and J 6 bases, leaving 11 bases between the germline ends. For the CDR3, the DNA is TGTGCCAGCAGTTTAAATTCGGGGGGTCAGCCCCAGCATTTT. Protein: CASSLNSGGQPQHF.

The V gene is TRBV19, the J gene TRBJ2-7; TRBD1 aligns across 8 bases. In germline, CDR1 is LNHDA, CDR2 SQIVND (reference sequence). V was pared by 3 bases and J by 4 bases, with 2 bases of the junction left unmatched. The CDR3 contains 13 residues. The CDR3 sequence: CASSMDRAYEQYF. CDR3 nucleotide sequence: TGTGCCAGTAGTATGGACAGGGCATACGAGCAGTACTTC.

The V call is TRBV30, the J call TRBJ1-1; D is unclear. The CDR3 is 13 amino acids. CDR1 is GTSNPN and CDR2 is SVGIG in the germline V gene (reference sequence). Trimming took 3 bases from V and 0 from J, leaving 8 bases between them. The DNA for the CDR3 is TGTGCCTGGAGCTTTACAATGAACACTGAAGCTTTCTTT. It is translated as CAWSFTMNTEAFF.

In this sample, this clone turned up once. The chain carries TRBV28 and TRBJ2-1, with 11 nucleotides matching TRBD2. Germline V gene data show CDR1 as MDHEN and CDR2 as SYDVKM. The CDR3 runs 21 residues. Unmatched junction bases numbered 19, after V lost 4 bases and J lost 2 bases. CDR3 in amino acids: CASSSSAHARTSGPAYNEQFF. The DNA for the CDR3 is TGTGCCAGCAGTTCCTCCGCTCACGCTCGGACTAGCGGGCCCGCCTACAATGAGCAGTTCTTC.

CDR3 region: CASSQVKGGQGANTEAFF. In DNA form, the CDR3 reads TGTGCCAGCAGCCAAGTAAAGGGAGGACAGGGAGCGAACACTGAAGCTTTCTTT. The genes are TRBV4-2 and TRBJ1-1, with 8 bases fitting TRBD1. Germline V CDR1 and CDR2: LGHNA, YNFKEQ. There are 18 residues in the CDR3. Trimming cost V 1 base and J 1 base; bases outside gene matches: 11.

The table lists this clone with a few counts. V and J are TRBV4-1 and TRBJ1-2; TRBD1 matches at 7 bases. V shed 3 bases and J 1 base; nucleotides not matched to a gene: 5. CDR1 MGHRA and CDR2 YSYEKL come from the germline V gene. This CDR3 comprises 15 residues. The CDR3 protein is CASSHPGQSNYGYTF. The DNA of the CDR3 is TGCGCCAGCAGCCACCCGGGACAGAGTAACTATGGCTACACCTTC.

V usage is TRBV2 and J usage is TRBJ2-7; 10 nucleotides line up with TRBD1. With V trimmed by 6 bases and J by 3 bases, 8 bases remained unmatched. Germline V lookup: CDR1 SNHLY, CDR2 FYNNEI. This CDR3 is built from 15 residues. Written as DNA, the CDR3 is TGTGCCAGCAGCCCGAGGGGACAGGGGTTCTACGAGCAGTACTTC. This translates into CASSPRGQGFYEQYF.

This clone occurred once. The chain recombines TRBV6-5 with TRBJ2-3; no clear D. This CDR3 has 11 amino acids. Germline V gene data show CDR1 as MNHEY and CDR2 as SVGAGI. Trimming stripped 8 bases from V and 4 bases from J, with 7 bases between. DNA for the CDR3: TGTGCCAGCTCCTCCTCAGATACGCAGTATTTT. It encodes CASSSSDTQYF.

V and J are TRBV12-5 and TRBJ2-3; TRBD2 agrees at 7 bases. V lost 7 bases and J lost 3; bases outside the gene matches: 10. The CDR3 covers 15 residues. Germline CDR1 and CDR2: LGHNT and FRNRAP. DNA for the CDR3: TGTGCTAGTGCTTACCCCGACGGGGGGACAGATACGCAGTATTTT. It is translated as CASAYPDGGTDTQYF.

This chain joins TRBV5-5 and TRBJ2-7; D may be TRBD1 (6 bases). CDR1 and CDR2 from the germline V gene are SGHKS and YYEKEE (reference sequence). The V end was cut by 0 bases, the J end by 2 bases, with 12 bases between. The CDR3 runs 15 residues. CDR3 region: CASSLGTGTPYEQYF. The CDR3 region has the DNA TGTGCCAGCAGCTTGGGAACAGGGACCCCCTACGAGCAGTACTTC.

The CDR3 loop reads CASTEQGRSGEQYF. The CDR3 DNA follows: TGTGCCAGTACTGAACAAGGAAGGTCGGGCGAGCAGTACTTC. This sequence joins TRBV19 and TRBJ2-7; D gene unclear. The CDR3 totals 14 residues. From germline, CDR1 is LNHDA and CDR2 SQIVND (reference sequence). V lost 7 bases and J lost 6, with 19 bases in between.